Each of the 4 T cell receptor beta chains below was sequenced from the same sample in a study of shared clonotypes between healthy human individuals. Clones were sequenced by immunoSEQ multiplex PCR, and TCRdb holds only the in-frame ones, with some missing. The table shows some 530,000 clones, with around 85% occurring only once. Sequenced: PBMCs. Receptors were obtained from a woman in her 40s in good health. Some clones in this sample may be carry-over from other donors' samples.

As concerns this clone: A far larger clone is just one base off, so this is likely a read error. This sample includes further DNA sequences coding for the same CDR3. The chain has TRBV2 and TRBJ1-1; D might be TRBD1 (6 bases). Trimming shortened V by 7 bases and J by 8 bases, and 17 bases separated the two germline ends. Germline V gene sequence: CDR1 SNHLY, CDR2 FYNNEI. The CDR3 has 13 amino acids. This CDR3 is CASKVEDSREAFF. CDR3 DNA: TGTGCCAGCAAGGTCGAGGACAGCAGAGAAGCTTTCTTT.

The chain combines TRBV10-3 with TRBJ1-1; 7 positions agree with TRBD1. The CDR3 is 14 residues long. The J segment lost 0 bases and the V segment lost 11 bases, leaving 9 bases of the junction unmatched. Germline CDR1 and CDR2: ENHRY and SYGVKD. CDR3 sequence reads: CAHKGAGLNTEAFF. DNA of the CDR3: TGTGCCCATAAGGGGGCAGGGCTGAACACTGAAGCTTTCTTT.

V and J are TRBV7-3 and TRBJ2-1, with a possible D match to TRBD1 (6 bases). With 6 bases removed from V and 2 bases from J, the gap between germline ends came to 11 bases. The CDR3 consists of 14 residues. Germline-derived CDR1 and CDR2 are SGHTA and FQGTGA. The CDR3 protein is CASSLQGTYNEQFF. The CDR3, as DNA: TGTGCCAGCAGTCTACAGGGCACCTACAATGAGCAGTTCTTC.

This clone was observed many times. This specimen includes other DNA sequences encoding the same CDR3. The rearrangement joins TRBV7-9 to TRBJ2-5; the match to TRBD1 covers 8 bases. The length of the CDR3 is 13 residues. V gave up 4 bases and J gave up 5 bases; unmatched junction bases: 3. CDR1 is SEHNR and CDR2 is FQNEAQ in the germline V gene (reference sequence). CDR3 amino acids: CASSSRGPETQYF. The CDR3 DNA is TGTGCCAGCAGCTCCAGGGGGCCCGAGACCCAGTACTTC.